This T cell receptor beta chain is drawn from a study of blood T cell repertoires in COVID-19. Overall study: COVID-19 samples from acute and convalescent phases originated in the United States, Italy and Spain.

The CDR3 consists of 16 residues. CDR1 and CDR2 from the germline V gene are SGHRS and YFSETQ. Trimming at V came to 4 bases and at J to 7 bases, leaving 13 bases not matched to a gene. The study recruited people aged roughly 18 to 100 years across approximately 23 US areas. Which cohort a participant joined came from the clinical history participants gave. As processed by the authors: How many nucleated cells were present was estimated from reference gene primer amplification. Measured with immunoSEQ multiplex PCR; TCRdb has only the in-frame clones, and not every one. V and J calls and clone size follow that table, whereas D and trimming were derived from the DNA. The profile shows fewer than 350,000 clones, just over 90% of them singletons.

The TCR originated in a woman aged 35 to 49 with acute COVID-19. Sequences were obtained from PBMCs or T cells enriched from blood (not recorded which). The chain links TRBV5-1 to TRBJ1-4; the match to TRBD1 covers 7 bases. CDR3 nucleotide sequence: TGCGCCAGCAGCCTAACCGCAGGGGGAAAAGCTGAAAAACTGTTTTTT. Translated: CASSLTAGGKAEKLFF.